This TCR beta chain is drawn from a study of graft-versus-host responses after intestinal transplantation. Overall study findings and caveats: Recipient marrow showed GvH clones, some seen first in ileum or blood. HvG clone declines early post-transplant were associated with peak circulating GvH levels.

V lost 2 bases and J lost 0; bases outside the gene matches: 6. Looked up from germline, CDR1 is SGHVS and CDR2 is FNYEAQ. The CDR3 totals 16 residues. Assay: immunoSEQ multiplex PCR; the TCRdb copy retains only in-frame clones and omits some. The sample includes 90,000 to 95,000 clones, 75% to 95% of them seen just once. Notes on this clone: Its specificity is not known.

The TCR sequence derives from a human donor who received an intestinal transplant. The genes are TRBV7-6 and TRBJ1-1, with 7 positions matching TRBD1. Sample: unstimulated CD8+ T cells sorted from spleen or lymph node cells, taken before intestinal transplant. The CDR3 DNA reads TGTGCCAGCAGCTTAAGGGGGCGCGGGATGAACACTGAAGCTTTCTTT. Its translation is CASSLRGRGMNTEAFF. Full variable domain (rest looked up from reference TRBV7-6 and TRBJ1-1): GAGVSQSPRYKVTKRGQDVALRCDPISGHVSLYWYRQALGQGPEFLTYFNYEAQQDKSGLPNDRFSAERPEGSISTLTIQRTEQRDSAMYRCASSLRGRGMNTEAFFGQGTRLTVV.